The present entry profiles one T cell receptor beta chain with its context. Its specificity is unknown. The data were taken from a study of cytomegalovirus exposure and HLA in healthy donors. Study details: Genetic ancestry analysis placed more than 80% of the approximately 390 donors that were genotyped in the Caucasian-associated cluster.

Healthy bone marrow donors made up the cohort. Study-wide points: As was reported, the classifier diagnosed cytomegalovirus status with high specificity and sensitivity. TCR beta V- and J-gene trimming was later associated with a missense DCLRE1C variant.

The study ran its PCR with 60 Vbeta and 13 Jbeta primers. Data came from immunoSEQ multiplex PCR; TCRdb stores just in-frame clones and leaves some out. This table holds about 150,000 clones, roughly 68% found once. Germline CDR1 and CDR2: SGHTS and YDEGEE. The CDR3 loop spans 14 amino acids. The receptor comes from a man aged 55 to 70 in good health and CMV-seronegative. The sample was PBMCs. This rearrangement joins TRBV5-8 to TRBJ2-5, with D possibly being TRBD2 (5 bases). The tail of the sequence fits TRBJ2-7 better, so the J call may be wrong. For the CDR3, the DNA is TGTGCCAGCAGCTTTGGGCTAGCCTCCTACGAGCAGTACTTC. It yields the protein CASSFGLASYEQYF.